The sample holds one count of the clone carrying this T cell receptor beta chain. Its antigen is unknown. Each CDR3 protein is one row after TCRdb ran MiXCR on the reads. The sample consists of about a million distinct CDR3 sequences, roughly 30% of them appearing once. The sample is drawn from a study of T cell repertoires in cytomegalovirus infection. Looking at the study overall: Evidence of both CMV infection and a matching HLA type came from public TCR beta signatures.

The V segment lost 3 bases and the J segment 8 bases; nucleotides outside the gene matches: 8. CDR3 length: 15 amino acids. The germline CDR1 and CDR2 sequences are LNHDA and SQIVND (reference sequence). Overall study results and limits: In two of eight donors, the top clonotype was HLA-C-restricted CMV-specific.

The source of this sequence is a human donor in good health (CMV status not recorded). Some clones in this sample may be carry-over from other donors' samples. Sequences were derived from cultured CD8+ T cells from PBMCs, sampled from culture after CMV antigen stimulation. This chain joins TRBV19 and TRBJ2-2; 8 bases agree with TRBD1. The CDR3 nucleotides read TGTGCCAGTAGTATCGACAGGGGATTAAGAGGGGAGCTGTTTTTT. Its protein is CASSIDRGLRGELFF.